The 2 T cell receptor beta chains reported below all come from one sample, sequenced in a study of cytomegalovirus exposure and HLA in healthy donors. 13 Jbeta primers and 60 Vbeta primers were used for the PCR. Profiled with immunoSEQ multiplex PCR; TCRdb holds only in-frame clones, not every one. The data show approximately 76,000 clones, roughly 64% seen once. Sequenced input: PBMCs. These receptors originate from a man aged 25 to 40 in good health and CMV-seropositive.

The chain joins TRBV5-1 to TRBJ1-1; D unresolved. The CDR3 totals 14 residues. Germline CDR1 and CDR2: SGHRS and YFSETQ. Trimming stripped 0 bases from V and 0 bases from J, with 6 bases between. CDR3 protein: CASSLDLLNTEAFF. CDR3 coding DNA: TGCGCCAGCAGCTTGGACCTACTGAACACTGAAGCTTTCTTT. Complete variable domain (other parts from reference TRBV5-1 and TRBJ1-1): KAGVTQTPRYLIKTRGQQVTLSCSPISGHRSVSWYQQTPGQGLQFLFEYFSETQRNKGNFPGRFSGRQFSNSRSEMNVSTLELGDSALYLCASSLDLLNTEAFFGQGTRLTVV.

The chain uses TRBV6-6 and TRBJ1-1; no definite D call. The CDR3 consists of 13 residues. CDR1 MNHNY and CDR2 SVGAGI come from the germline V gene (reference sequence). Deletions cut 6 bases from V and 1 base from J, with 9 bases between. The CDR3 spells CASRRTGNTEAFF. CDR3 nucleotide sequence: TGTGCCAGCAGAAGAACTGGGAACACTGAAGCTTTCTTT.